This TCR beta chain came from a study of graft-versus-host responses after intestinal transplantation. Study background: Anti-thymocyte globulin served as induction for all recipients, who then took tacrolimus and steroids for about three years. Findings and caveats of the study: Early post-transplant HvG declines tracked with peak circulating GvH clone levels.

Co-plated with some 200,000 CFSE-labeled responder cells were some 200,000 irradiated, violet-dye-labeled stimulator cells. From germline, CDR1 is SQVTM and CDR2 ANQGSEA. The CDR3 covers 16 residues. V lost 4 bases to trimming and J lost 3 bases, with 22 bases between them. Sequenced by immunoSEQ multiplex PCR; TCRdb stores in-frame clones only, minus some. The data contain over 9,000 clones, 25% to 30% of them seen just once; the ten biggest clones take up 3% to 3.5%. By sample fraction, this clone is medium-sized. This sample comprised alloreactive CD4+ T cells from a mixed lymphocyte reaction culture, obtained before intestinal transplant. Described subset: CFSE-low proliferating T cells sorted from roughly six-day pre-transplant mixed lymphocyte reaction (GvH or HvG direction). This TCR came from a human patient who received an intestinal transplant. The chain employs TRBV29-1 and TRBJ2-7; D unresolved. The CDR3 sequence is CSVALLLTGPVYEQYF. The DNA for the CDR3 is TGCAGCGTTGCTCTTTTACTTACGGGCCCAGTCTACGAGCAGTACTTC.